This note documents a single T cell receptor beta chain sequence. Its antigen remains unidentified. The sample originates from a study of blood T cells in healthy people across ages. The germline V gene encodes CDR1 SGHRS and CDR2 YFSETQ. The length of the CDR3 is 13 residues. Study-wide findings and caveats: The study could not conclusively compare naive and antigen-experienced cells, given its unsorted PBMCs. Observed TCR beta diversity showed a strong correlation with the percentage of naive T cells as measured by flow cytometry.

Together with a sample-barcoded 5' primer, a J-beta primer mix was included in a second PCR lasting about 7 to 11 cycles. TCRdb re-derived calls from the 5' RACE reads in MiXCR, one entry per CDR3 protein. The sample lists approximately 850,000 distinct CDR3 sequences, about 42% occurring once. J is TRBJ2-4 and V is TRBV5-1; D gene unclear. Matching the DNA end better, TRBJ2-5 makes the J call doubtful. This TCR derives from a man in his fifties or sixties in good health. The sample taken for sequencing was blood. This chain's CDR3 is CASSLWVWETQYF. The CDR3 coding sequence is TGCGCCAGCAGCTTGTGGGTATGGGAGACCCAGTACTTC.